This T cell receptor beta chain was profiled in a study of human T cells and chemical hapten exposure. Turning to the study itself: The study patch tested 0.01% DPC on the upper back and read results at 6 days.

Whole-study results and caveats: Because all patients had alopecia, their immune responses might differ from healthy ones. Significantly greater numbers of large CDR3 similarity clusters came from expanded TCRs than from controls. Sensitization with DPC brought no change to TCRs above 1 in 1000 in frequency.

Described time point: patch test 3, about 24 weeks after DPC sensitization. Documented treatment: therapeutic diphenylcyclopropenone sensitization with weekly scalp DPC. Note on this clonotype: Its antigen is still unknown.

MiXCR was run by TCRdb on the RACE reads, yielding one entry per CDR3 protein. The sample lists about 190,000 distinct CDR3 sequences, around 23% occurring once. The CDR3 contains 13 residues. Germline CDR1 and CDR2: SQVTM and ANQGSEA. Trimming removed 2 bases from V and 5 bases from J, with 12 bases in between. The sequence was obtained from a woman aged 35 to 49 with alopecia areata. Some clones in this sample may be carry-over from other donors' samples. The V and J genes are TRBV29-1 and TRBJ1-1; no definite D call. This specimen was whole blood, taken in connection with sensitization to the hapten diphenylcyclopropenone (DPC). CDR3 nucleotides: TGCAGCGTTGAACGGGTCAAGTGGACTGAAGCTTTCTTT. This encodes CSVERVKWTEAFF.